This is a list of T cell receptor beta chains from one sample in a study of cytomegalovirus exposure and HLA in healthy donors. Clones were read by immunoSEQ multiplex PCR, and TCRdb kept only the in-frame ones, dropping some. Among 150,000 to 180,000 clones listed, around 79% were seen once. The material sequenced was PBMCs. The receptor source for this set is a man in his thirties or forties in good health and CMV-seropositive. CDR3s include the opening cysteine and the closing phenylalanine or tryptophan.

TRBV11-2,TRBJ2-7,CASSLASERFGEQYF
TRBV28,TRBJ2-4,CASSPGQGWDIQYF
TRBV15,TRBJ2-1,CATSRGHLGGSSYNEQFF
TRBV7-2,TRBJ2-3,CASSGQVPDTQYF
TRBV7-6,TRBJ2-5,CASSQPGALGETQYF
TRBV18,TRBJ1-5,CASSPGQGANQPQHF
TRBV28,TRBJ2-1,CASSLLAGGRNEQFF
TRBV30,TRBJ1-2,CAWSVLVGRHYGYTF
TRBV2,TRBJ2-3,CASSQGTSGVTDTQYF
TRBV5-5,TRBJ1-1,CASSLERRLNTEAFF
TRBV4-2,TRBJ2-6,CASSQDLNGANVLTF
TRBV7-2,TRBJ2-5,CASGTGRGETQYF
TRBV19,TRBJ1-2,CASQDSHKPYTF
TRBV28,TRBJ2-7,CASSSDLTSYEQYF
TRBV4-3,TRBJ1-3,CASSPQGPINTIYF
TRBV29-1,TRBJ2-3,CSVEEGGGPDTQYF
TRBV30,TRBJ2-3,CAWSVGSGLTDTQYF
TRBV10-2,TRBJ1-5,CASSVGGSNQPQHF
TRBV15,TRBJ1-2,CATSRGGPGREYGYTF
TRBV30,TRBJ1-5,CAWSALGGSNQPQHF
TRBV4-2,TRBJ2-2,CASSQDLLGGSTPGRVGGLFF
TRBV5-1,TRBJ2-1,CASSLALLADYNEQFF
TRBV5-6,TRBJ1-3,CASLGGGRDSYSGNTIYF
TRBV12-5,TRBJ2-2,CASGFGGQGNTGELFF
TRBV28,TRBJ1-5,CASSFTAPQADQPQHF
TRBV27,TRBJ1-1,CASRTDRVSTAEAFF
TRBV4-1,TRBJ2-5,CASSRVDMGLAGEQYF